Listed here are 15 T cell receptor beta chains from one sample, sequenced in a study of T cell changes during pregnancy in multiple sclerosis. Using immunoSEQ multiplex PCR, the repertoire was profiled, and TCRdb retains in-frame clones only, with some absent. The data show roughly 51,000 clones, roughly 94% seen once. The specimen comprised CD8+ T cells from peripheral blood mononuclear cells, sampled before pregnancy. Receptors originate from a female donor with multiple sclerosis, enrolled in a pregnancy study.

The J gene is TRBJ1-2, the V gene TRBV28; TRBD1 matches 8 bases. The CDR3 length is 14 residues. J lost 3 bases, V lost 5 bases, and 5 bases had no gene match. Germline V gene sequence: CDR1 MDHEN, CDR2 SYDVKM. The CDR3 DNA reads TGTGCCAGCAGTACCCAGGGGGCGGACTATGGCTACACCTTC. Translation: CASSTQGADYGYTF.

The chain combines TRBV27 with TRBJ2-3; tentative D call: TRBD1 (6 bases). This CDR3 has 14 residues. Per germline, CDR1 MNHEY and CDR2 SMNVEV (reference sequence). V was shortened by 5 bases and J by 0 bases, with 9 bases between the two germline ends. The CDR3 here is CASSRQGSTDTQYF. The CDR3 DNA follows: TGTGCCAGCAGTCGCCAGGGGAGCACAGATACGCAGTATTTT.

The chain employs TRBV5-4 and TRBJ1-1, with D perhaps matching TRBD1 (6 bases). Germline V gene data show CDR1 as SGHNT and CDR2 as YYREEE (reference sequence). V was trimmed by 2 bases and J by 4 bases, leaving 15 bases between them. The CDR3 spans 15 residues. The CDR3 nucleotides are TGTGCCAGCAGCTTCAGAGGGGGTGTTTTCACTGAAGCTTTCTTT. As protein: CASSFRGGVFTEAFF.

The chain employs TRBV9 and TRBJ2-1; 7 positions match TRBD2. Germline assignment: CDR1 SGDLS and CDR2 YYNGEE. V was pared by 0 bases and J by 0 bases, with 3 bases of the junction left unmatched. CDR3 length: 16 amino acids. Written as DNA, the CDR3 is TGTGCCAGCAGCGTAGGGGGCGGGAGCTCCTACAATGAGCAGTTCTTC. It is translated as CASSVGGGSSYNEQFF.

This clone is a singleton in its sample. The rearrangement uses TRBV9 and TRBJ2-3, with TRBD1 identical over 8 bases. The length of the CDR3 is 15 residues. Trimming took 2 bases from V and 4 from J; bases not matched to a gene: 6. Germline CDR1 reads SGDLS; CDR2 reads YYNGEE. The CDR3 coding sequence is TGTGCCAGCAGCGTTACCGGGACAGGATCAGATACGCAGTATTTT. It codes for CASSVTGTGSDTQYF.

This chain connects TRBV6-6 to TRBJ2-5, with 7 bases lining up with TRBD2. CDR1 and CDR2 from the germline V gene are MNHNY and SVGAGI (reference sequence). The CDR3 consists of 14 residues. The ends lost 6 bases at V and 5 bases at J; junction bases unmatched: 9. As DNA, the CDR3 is TGTGCCAGCAGCTATTCCCCCGGGGGGGAGACCCAGTACTTC. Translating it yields CASSYSPGGETQYF.

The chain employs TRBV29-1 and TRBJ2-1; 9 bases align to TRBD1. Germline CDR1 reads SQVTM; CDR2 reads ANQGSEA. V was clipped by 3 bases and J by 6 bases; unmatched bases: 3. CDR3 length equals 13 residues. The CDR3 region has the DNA TGCAGCGTTGATGGACAGGGGACCAATGAGCAGTTCTTC. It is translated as CSVDGQGTNEQFF.

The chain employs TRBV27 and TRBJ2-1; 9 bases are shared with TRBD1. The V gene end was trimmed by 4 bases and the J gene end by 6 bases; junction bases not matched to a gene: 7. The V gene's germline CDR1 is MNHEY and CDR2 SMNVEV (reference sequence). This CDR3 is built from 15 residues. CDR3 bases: TGTGCCAGCAGTTCAAGAACGGGACAGGGCAATGAGCAGTTCTTC. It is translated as CASSSRTGQGNEQFF.

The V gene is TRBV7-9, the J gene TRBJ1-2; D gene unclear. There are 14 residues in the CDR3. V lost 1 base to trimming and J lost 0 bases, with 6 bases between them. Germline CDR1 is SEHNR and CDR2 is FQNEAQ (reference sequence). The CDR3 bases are TGTGCCAGCAGCTTAGGTGGGCCTAACTATGGCTACACCTTC. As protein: CASSLGGPNYGYTF.

The CDR3 spells CASSPGTSGWGETQYF. CDR3 coding DNA: TGTGCCAGCAGCCCTGGGACTAGCGGGTGGGGGGAGACCCAGTACTTC. This sequence joins TRBV5-5 and TRBJ2-5; 12 bases map to TRBD2. Germline V gives CDR1 SGHKS, CDR2 YYEKEE (reference sequence). CDR3 length: 16 amino acids. Trimming at V came to 4 bases and at J to 5 bases, leaving 9 bases not matched to a gene.

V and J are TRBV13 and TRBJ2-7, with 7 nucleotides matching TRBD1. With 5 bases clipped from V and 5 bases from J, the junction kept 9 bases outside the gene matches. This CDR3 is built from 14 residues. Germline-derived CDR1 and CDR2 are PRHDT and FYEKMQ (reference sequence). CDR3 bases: TGTGCCAGCAGCCCCCAGGGGGATAGCCACGAGCAGTACTTC. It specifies CASSPQGDSHEQYF.

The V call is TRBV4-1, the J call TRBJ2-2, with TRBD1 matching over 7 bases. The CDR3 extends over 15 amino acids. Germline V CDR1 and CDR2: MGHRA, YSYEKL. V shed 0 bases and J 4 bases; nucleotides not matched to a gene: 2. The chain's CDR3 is CASSQDRGSTGELFF. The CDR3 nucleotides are TGCGCCAGCAGCCAAGACAGGGGGAGCACCGGGGAGCTGTTTTTT.

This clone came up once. The chain's CDR3 is CASSVSVNTEAFF. In nucleotides, the CDR3 is TGTGCCAGCAGTGTTTCCGTGAACACTGAAGCTTTCTTT. The chain recombines TRBV6-1 with TRBJ1-1; D remains unclear. Trimming pared 4 bases from V and 0 bases from J, leaving 6 bases between. Per the germline V gene, CDR1 is MNHNS and CDR2 is SASEGT. CDR3 length: 13 residues.

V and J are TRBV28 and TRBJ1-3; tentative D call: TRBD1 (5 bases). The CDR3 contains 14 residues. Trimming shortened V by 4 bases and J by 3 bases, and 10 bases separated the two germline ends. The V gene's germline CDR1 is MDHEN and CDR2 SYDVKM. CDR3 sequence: CASSWRGRGNTIYF. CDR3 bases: TGTGCCAGCAGTTGGAGGGGACGTGGAAACACCATATATTTT.

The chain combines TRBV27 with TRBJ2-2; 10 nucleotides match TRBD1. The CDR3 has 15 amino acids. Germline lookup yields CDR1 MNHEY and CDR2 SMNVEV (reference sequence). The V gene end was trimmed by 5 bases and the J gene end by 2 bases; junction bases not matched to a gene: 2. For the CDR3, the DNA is TGTGCCAGCAGTAGACAGGGGGCAAACACCGGGGAGCTGTTTTTT. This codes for CASSRQGANTGELFF.